Here is one T cell receptor beta chain with its context. Antigen unknown. These data belong to a study of cytomegalovirus exposure and HLA in healthy donors. Points from the study as a whole: In a later analysis, several top co-occurrence clusters appeared linked to parvovirus B19, influenza, CMV and Epstein-Barr virus.

V shed 6 bases and J 5 bases; nucleotides not matched to a gene: 7. This CDR3 is 15 amino acids long. Germline lookup yields CDR1 KGHSH and CDR2 LQKENI. Both 60 Vbeta primers and 13 Jbeta primers went into the PCR. Here immunoSEQ multiplex PCR was the method, and the copy in TCRdb shows in-frame clones only, minus some. This sample yields roughly 130,000 clones, of which 70% to 80% are seen a single time; about 1.7% belongs to the top ten. Sequenced material: PBMCs. The chain is built from TRBV18 and TRBJ2-2; 9 bases fit TRBD1. This receptor was identified in a woman in her forties or fifties in good health and CMV-seronegative. The CDR3 here is CASSPDRGSTGELFF. In nucleotides, the CDR3 is TGTGCCAGCTCTCCGGACAGGGGAAGTACCGGGGAGCTGTTTTTT.